The source of this T cell receptor beta chain is a study of cytomegalovirus exposure and HLA in healthy donors. Study-wide results and caveats: Reports state that TCR beta sequences accurately predicted most subjects' HLA-A and HLA-B alleles.

The study ran its PCR with 60 Vbeta and 13 Jbeta primers. Profiled with immunoSEQ multiplex PCR; TCRdb holds only in-frame clones, not every one. Seen here are some 170,000 clones, about 80% observed once, and the top ten hold less than 8%. This cohort consisted of healthy bone marrow donors. This clone was observed a few times. Its antigen is unidentified. This CDR3 contains 15 residues. Germline V gene sequence: CDR1 SGHDT, CDR2 YYEEEE. Trimming left V 7 bases short and J 1 base short, with 14 bases between. The gene calls are TRBV5-6 and TRBJ2-2, with a possible D match to TRBD2 (6 bases). Sequencing input: PBMCs. The sequence derives from a man aged 40-50 years in good health and CMV-seropositive. This CDR3 is CASGLDGRNTGELFF. CDR3 in DNA: TGTGCCAGCGGCCTGGACGGGAGGAACACCGGGGAGCTGTTTTTT.